The T cell receptor beta chain under discussion was sequenced for a study of OX40 agonist ivuxolimab in advanced cancers. At the level of the whole study: Ivuxolimab was an agonistic, fully human IgG2 monoclonal antibody directed against OX40 (CD134), a costimulatory receptor. Partial responses occurred in three dose-escalation patients, of whom one had hepatocellular carcinoma and two had cutaneous melanoma. The point of sequencing TCRbeta in the periphery was to test whether ivuxolimab changed TCR sequence diversity and drove clonal T-cell expansion. Of the roughly 52 dose-escalation patients, hepatocellular carcinoma was present in some 19, melanoma in roughly 15, renal cell carcinoma in 9 and head and neck cancer in 9. In the dose-escalation cohort, 65% to 90% of patients were male, and the mean age was around 60 years, with a range of 23 to 79. Patients were allowed to have had prior anti-PD-1, anti-PD-L1 or anti-CTLA-4 therapy, and more than 30% of the dose-escalation patients had previously received checkpoint inhibitors. The paper describes the monotherapy dose-escalation part (N ≈ 50 patients) of the phase I trial of ivuxolimab. Intravenous ivuxolimab was administered to patients every 2 weeks at six dose levels: 0.01, 0.1, 0.3, 1.5, 3 and 10 mg/kg.

To sequence the TCRbeta CDR3 region, genomic DNA was isolated from the sorted cells. The immunoSEQ Assay was used to sequence the TCRbeta CDR3 regions. As stored in TCRdb, this immuneACCESS dataset retains in-frame rearrangements with V and J assigned. A fraction of the clones does not appear; measured against another copy, unresolved V genes explain less than half of the discrepancy, and the remainder lacks a known reason. The sample table holds 74,000 or so clones, of which 70% to 90% were seen once. The leading ten clones occupy roughly 2% of the sample. Overall study results and their limits: The antigen specificity of the clonally expanded peripheral T cells was not determined. Low levels of normalized T-cell clonal expansion were also seen in some patients who did not respond. At doses of 0.1 to 3.0 mg/kg, clonal expansion of both CD4+ and CD8+ T cells in blood was seen between baseline and week 6. In the 0.1-3.0 mg/kg groups, partial responders were among the patients with the lowest normalized peripheral clonal expansion, particularly in CD8+ T cells. After ivuxolimab, CD8+ T cells had more expanded clones than CD4+ T cells on average.

The trial excluded patients who had a history of autoimmune disease or who were on systemic immunosuppression. Peripheral blood for TCR sequencing was drawn from every dose cohort at baseline, at cycle 4 day 1 and at cycle 7 day 1. The samples were drawn from a first-in-human, open-label, multicenter phase I dose-escalation trial of ivuxolimab. The trial enrolled adults with locally advanced or metastatic head and neck squamous cell, hepatocellular, melanoma or renal cell carcinoma. CD4+ and CD8+ T cells were sorted separately from peripheral blood before TCR sequencing. Reading from cysteine to phenylalanine, the CDR3 counts 15 amino acids. Only CDR3 DNA is held: 45 bases, read in frame from base 1. CDR1 MGHRA and CDR2 YSYEKL are derived from the germline V gene. V was cut back by 0 bases and J by 3 bases, leaving a gap of 11 bases between them. As regards this clone: Its target antigen remains unknown. The sample holds no much larger clone one base away, and base qualities are not on file.

The sample consisted of CD4+ or CD8+ T cells sorted from blood, taken in a trial of the OX40 agonist ivuxolimab. The rearrangement combines TRBV4-1 with TRBJ1-1; the D gene is perhaps TRBD1, on 6 matching bases. This TCR came from an adult with an advanced solid tumor such as melanoma, head and neck, liver or kidney cancer. In nucleotide form, the sequence is TGCGCCAGCAGCCAAGAATGGGGGCAGGACACTGAAGCTTTCTTT. Its protein is CASSQEWGQDTEAFF.